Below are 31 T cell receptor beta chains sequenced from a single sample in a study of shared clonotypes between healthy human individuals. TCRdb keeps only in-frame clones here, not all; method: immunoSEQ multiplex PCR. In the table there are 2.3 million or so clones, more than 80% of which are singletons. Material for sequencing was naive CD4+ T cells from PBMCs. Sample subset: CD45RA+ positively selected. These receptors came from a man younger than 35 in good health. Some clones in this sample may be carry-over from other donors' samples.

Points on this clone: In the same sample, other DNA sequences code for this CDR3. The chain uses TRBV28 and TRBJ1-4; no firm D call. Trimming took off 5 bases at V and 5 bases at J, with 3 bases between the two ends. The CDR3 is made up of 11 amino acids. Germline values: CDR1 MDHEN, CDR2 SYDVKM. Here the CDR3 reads CASSQNEKLFF. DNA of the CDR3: TGTGCCAGCAGTCAGAATGAAAAACTGTTTTTT.

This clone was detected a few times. The CDR3 bases are TGTGCCAGCAGCCGCGAGGGGAACACTGAAGCTTTCTTT. Protein sequence: CASSREGNTEAFF. The chain couples TRBV7-9 to TRBJ1-1; D uncertain. Trimming left V 5 bases short and J 1 base short, with 8 bases between. In germline, CDR1 is SEHNR, CDR2 FQNEAQ (reference sequence). The length of the CDR3 is 13 residues.

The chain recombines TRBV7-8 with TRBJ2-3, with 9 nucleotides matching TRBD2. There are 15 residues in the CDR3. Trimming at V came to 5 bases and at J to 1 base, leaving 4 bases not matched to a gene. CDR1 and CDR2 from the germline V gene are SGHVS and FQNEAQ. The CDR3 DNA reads TGTGCCAGCAGCCCATGGACTAGCGGCACAGATACGCAGTATTTT. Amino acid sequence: CASSPWTSGTDTQYF.

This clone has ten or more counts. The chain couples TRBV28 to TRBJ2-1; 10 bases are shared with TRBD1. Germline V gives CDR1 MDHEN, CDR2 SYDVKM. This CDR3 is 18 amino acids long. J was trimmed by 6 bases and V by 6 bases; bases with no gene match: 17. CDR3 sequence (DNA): TGTGCCAGCAGCCGCTTTACCCTTGGACAGGGGGGAAGCAATGAGCAGTTCTTC. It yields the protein CASSRFTLGQGGSNEQFF.

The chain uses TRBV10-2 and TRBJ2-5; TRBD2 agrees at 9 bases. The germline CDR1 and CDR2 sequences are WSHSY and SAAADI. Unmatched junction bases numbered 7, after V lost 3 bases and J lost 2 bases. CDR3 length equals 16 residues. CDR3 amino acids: CASSDPGLAAQETQYF. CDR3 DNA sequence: TGCGCCAGCAGTGACCCGGGACTAGCTGCACAAGAGACCCAGTACTTC.

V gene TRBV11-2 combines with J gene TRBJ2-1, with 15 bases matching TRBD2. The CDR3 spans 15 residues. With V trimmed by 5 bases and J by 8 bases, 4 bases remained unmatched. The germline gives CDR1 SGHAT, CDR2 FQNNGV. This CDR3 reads CASSRGTSGRYEQFF. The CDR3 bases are TGTGCCAGCAGCCGGGGGACTAGCGGGAGGTATGAGCAGTTCTTC. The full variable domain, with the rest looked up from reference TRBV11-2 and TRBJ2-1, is EAGVAQSPRYKIIEKRQSVAFWCNPISGHATLYWYQQILGQGPKLLIQFQNNGVVDDSQLPKDRFSAERLKGVDSTLKIQPAKLEDSAVYLCASSRGTSGRYEQFFGPGTRLTVL.

The CDR3 region is CASSDASGSSSYEQYF. The DNA of the CDR3 is TGTGCCAGCAGTGACGCTAGCGGGTCGAGCTCCTACGAGCAGTACTTC. The chain joins TRBV28 to TRBJ2-7; 8 bases agree with TRBD2. Looked up from germline, CDR1 is MDHEN and CDR2 is SYDVKM. The CDR3 sequence is 16 residues long. With 5 bases clipped from V and 0 bases from J, the junction kept 9 bases outside the gene matches.

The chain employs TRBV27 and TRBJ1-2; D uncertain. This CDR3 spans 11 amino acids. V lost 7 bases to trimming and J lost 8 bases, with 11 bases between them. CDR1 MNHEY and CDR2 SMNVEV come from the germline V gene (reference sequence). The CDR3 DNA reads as TGTGCCAGCATTCCCCAAAGGGGCTACACCTTC. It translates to CASIPQRGYTF.

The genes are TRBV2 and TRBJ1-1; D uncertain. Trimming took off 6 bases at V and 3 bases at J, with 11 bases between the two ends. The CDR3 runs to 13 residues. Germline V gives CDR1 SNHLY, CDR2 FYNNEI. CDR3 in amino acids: CASRAEGHTEAFF. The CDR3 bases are TGTGCCAGCAGGGCAGAGGGTCACACTGAAGCTTTCTTT.

This CDR3 reads CASSKTGQLNQPQHF. The CDR3 DNA reads TGTGCCAGCTCAAAAACGGGACAGCTTAATCAGCCCCAGCATTTT. This chain connects TRBV18 to TRBJ1-5; 7 nucleotides line up with TRBD1. The V gene's germline CDR1 is KGHSH and CDR2 LQKENI. Trimming removed 5 bases from V and 4 bases from J; junction bases left unmatched: 8. This CDR3 region has 15 residues.

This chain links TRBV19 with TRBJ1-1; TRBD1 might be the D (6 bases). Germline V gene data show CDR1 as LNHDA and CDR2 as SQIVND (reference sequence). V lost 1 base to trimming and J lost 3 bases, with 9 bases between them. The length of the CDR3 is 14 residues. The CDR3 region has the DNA TGTGCCAGTAGTATAGCGGCAGGGGACACTGAAGCTTTCTTT. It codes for CASSIAAGDTEAFF.

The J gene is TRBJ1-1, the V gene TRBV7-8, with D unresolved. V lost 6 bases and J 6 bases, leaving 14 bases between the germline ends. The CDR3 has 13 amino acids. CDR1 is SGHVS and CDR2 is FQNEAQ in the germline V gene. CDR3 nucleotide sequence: TGTGCCAGCAGTAAGCCCGAGGGCTCTGAAGCTTTCTTT. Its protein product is CASSKPEGSEAFF.

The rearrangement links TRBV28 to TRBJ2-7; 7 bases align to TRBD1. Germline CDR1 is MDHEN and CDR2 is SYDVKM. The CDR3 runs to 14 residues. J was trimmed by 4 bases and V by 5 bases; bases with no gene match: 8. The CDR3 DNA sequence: TGTGCCAGCAGTAACAGGGGTCCCATATACGAGCAGTACTTC. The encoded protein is CASSNRGPIYEQYF.

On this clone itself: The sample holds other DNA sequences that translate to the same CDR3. Here the CDR3 DNA reads TGCGCCAGCAGCTTCCGAGGCACCGGGGAGCTGTTTTTT. It encodes CASSFRGTGELFF. The chain is built from TRBV5-1 and TRBJ2-2; no definite D call. The CDR3 is 13 amino acids. Looked up from germline, CDR1 is SGHRS and CDR2 is YFSETQ. The germline V and J ends were trimmed by 2 bases and 4 bases, with 6 bases remaining between them.

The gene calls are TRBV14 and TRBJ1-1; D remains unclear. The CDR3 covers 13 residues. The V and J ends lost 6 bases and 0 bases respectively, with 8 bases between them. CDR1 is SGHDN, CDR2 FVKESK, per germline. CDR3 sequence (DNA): TGTGCCAGCAGGATAAGTGTGAACACTGAAGCTTTCTTT. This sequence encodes CASRISVNTEAFF.

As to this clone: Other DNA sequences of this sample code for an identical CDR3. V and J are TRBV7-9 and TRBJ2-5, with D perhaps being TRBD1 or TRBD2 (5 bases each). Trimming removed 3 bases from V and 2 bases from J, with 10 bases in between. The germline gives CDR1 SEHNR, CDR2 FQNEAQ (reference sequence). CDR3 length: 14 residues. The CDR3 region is CASSLAGAQETQYF. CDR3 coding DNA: TGTGCCAGCAGCTTGGCCGGGGCACAAGAGACCCAGTACTTC.

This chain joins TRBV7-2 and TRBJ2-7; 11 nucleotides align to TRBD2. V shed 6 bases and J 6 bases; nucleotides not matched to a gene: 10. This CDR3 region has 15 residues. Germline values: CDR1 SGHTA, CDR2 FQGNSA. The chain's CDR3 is CASRVAGGKSPEQYF. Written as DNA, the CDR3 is TGTGCCAGCAGGGTAGCGGGAGGGAAGTCCCCCGAGCAGTACTTC.

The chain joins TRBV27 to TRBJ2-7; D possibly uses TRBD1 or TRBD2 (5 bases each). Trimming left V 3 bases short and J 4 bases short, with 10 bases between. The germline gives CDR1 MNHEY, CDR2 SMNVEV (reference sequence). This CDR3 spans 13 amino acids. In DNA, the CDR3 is TGTGCCAGCAGTTTCAGGGACGGATACGAGCAGTACTTC. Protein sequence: CASSFRDGYEQYF.

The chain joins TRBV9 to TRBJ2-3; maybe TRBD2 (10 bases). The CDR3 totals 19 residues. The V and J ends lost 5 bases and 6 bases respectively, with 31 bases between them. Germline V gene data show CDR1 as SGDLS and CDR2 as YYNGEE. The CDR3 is CASRPSGTGTGTSADTQYF. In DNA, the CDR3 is TGTGCCAGCAGACCCTCCGGGACAGGGACTGGGACTAGCGCCGATACGCAGTATTTT.

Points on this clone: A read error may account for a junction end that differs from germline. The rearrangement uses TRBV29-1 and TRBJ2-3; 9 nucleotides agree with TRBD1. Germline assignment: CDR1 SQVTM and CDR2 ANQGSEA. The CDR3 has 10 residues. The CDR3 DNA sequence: TGCAGCGCCTCCGGGACAGGGTTTCTTTTT. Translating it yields CSASGTGFLF.

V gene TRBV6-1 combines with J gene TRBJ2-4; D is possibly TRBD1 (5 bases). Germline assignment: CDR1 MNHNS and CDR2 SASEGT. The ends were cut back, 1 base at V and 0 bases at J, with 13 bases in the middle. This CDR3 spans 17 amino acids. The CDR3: CASSEVSTRVAKNIQYF. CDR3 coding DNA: TGTGCCAGCAGTGAAGTGAGCACCAGGGTAGCCAAAAACATTCAGTACTTC.

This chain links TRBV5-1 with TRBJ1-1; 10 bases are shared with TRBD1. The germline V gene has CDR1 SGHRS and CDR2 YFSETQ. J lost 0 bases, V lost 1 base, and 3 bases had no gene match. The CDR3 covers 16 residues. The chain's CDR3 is CASSLPTGGLNTEAFF. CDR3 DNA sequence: TGCGCCAGCAGCTTGCCGACAGGGGGCTTGAACACTGAAGCTTTCTTT.

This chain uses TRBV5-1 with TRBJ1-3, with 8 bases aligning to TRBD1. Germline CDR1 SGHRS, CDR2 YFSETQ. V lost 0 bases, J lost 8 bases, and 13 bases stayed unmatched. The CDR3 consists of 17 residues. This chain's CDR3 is CASSLVPPQGERDTIYF. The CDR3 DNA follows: TGCGCCAGCAGCTTGGTACCCCCACAGGGGGAGAGGGACACCATATATTTT.

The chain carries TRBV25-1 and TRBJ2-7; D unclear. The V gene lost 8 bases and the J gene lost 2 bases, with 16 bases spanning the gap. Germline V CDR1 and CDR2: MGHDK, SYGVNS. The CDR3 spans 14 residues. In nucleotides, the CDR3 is TGTGCCAGCGGGGATGCTCGTCCCCCCTACGAGCAGTACTTC. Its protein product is CASGDARPPYEQYF.

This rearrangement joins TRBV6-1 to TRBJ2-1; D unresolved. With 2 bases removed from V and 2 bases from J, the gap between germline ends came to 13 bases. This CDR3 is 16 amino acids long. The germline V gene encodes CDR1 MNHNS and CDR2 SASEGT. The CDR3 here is CASSEIIELAYNEQFF. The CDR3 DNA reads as TGTGCCAGCAGTGAAATAATCGAGCTAGCCTACAATGAGCAGTTCTTC.

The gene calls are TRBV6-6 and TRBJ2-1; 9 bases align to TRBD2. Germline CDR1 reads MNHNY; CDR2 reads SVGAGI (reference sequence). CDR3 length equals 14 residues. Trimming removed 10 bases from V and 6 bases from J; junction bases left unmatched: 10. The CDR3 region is CATYGSGRSNEQFF. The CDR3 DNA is TGTGCCACCTACGGGAGCGGGAGGTCCAATGAGCAGTTCTTC.

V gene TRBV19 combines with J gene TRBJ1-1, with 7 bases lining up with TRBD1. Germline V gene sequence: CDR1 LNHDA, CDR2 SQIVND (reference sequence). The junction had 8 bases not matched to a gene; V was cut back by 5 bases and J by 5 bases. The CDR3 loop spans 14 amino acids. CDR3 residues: CASSQGGRGTEAFF. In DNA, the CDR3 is TGTGCCAGTAGTCAGGGGGGGCGTGGTACTGAAGCTTTCTTT. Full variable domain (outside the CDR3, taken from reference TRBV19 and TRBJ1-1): DGGITQSPKYLFRKEGQNVTLSCEQNLNHDAMYWYRQDPGQGLRLIYYSQIVNDFQKGDIAEGYSVSREKKESFPLTVTSAQKNPTAFYLCASSQGGRGTEAFFGQGTRLTVV.

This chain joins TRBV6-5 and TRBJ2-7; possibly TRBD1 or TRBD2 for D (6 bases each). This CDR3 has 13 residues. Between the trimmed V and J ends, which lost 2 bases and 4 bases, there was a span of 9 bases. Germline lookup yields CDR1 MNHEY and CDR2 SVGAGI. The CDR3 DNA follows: TGTGCCAGCAGTTACGGGGGGCATTACGAGCAGTACTTC. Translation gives CASSYGGHYEQYF.

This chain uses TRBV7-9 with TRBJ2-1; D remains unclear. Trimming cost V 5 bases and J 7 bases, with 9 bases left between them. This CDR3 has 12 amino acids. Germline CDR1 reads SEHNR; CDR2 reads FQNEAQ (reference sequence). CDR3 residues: CASSHSGNEQFF. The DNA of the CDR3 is TGTGCCAGCAGCCACTCTGGGAATGAGCAGTTCTTC.

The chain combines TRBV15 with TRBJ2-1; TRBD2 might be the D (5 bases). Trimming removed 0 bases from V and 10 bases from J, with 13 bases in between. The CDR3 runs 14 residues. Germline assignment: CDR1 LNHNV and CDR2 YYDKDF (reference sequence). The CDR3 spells CATSRDWLAREQFF. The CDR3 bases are TGTGCCACCAGCAGAGATTGGCTAGCCCGGGAGCAGTTCTTC.

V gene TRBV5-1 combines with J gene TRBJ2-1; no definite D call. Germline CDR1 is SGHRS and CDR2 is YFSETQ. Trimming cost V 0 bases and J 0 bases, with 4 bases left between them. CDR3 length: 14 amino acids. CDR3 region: CASSLEASYNEQFF. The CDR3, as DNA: TGCGCCAGCAGCTTGGAGGCCTCCTACAATGAGCAGTTCTTC.